Listed below are T cell receptor beta chains from one sample, sequenced in a study of shared T cell receptors in the human thymus. Generated by immunoSEQ multiplex PCR, the TCRdb table keeps only in-frame clones and is missing some. This repertoire shows a few hundred thousand clones, just under 95% found once; its top ten account for approximately 0.02%. Source material: thymocytes. These receptors came from a human donor. The CDR3 runs from the conserved cysteine through the conserved F or W. Fields, in order: CDR3 length, J gene, V gene, D gene, clone size, CDR3 DNA, CDR3 protein. D genes are given only for firm matches. Clone size is shown for a subset of rows, as once, few, many or a class of expanded clone.

>13|TRBJ1-5|TRBV6-5|-|few
TGTGCCAGCAGTTCGTCTCCTCGACAGCCCCAGCATTTT
CASSSSPRQPQHF
>14|TRBJ2-2|TRBV18|TRBD2|-
TGTGCCAGCTCCCAAATAGCGGGATCCGGGGAGCTGTTTTTT
CASSQIAGSGELFF
>18|TRBJ1-1|TRBV11-2|TRBD1|-
TGTGCCAGCAGCTCAAATGGGGGTCGGGGACAGGAAAGCACTGAAGCTTTCTTT
CASSSNGGRGQESTEAFF
>19|TRBJ2-3|TRBV4-1|-|-
TGCGCCAGCAGCCAAGTGTTGCCAACGGCCCCCCCTAGCACAGATACGCAGTATTTT
CASSQVLPTAPPSTDTQYF
>19|TRBJ2-3|TRBV9|TRBD2|-
TGTGCCAGCAGCGTAGGACTAGCGGGAGGACCTAATAGCACAGATACGCAGTATTTT
CASSVGLAGGPNSTDTQYF
>15|TRBJ2-7|TRBV28|TRBD2|-
TGTGCCAGCAGTTCCCCCGGGACTAGATCCTACGAGCAGTACTTC
CASSSPGTRSYEQYF
>17|TRBJ2-2|TRBV19|TRBD1|-
TGTGCCAGTAGTATTGGGGACAGAAGCGTGAACACCGGGGAGCTGTTTTTT
CASSIGDRSVNTGELFF
>12|TRBJ2-3|TRBV5-4|-|-
TGTGCCAGCAGGATGAGTGGAGATACGCAGTATTTT
CASRMSGDTQYF
>16|TRBJ2-1|TRBV28|TRBD2|-
TGTGCCAGCAGTTTATTTCGGGCGGGAGTGGGTAATGAGCAGTTCTTC
CASSLFRAGVGNEQFF
>19|TRBJ2-1|TRBV19|TRBD2|-
TGTGCCAGTAACGTCGGAAGACTAGCGATGTTGGGGTCCTACAATGAGCAGTTCTTC
CASNVGRLAMLGSYNEQFF
>14|TRBJ1-2|TRBV6-4|TRBD1|-
TGTGCCAGCAGAGGGGACAGGGGAGTAGGTGGCTACACCTTC
CASRGDRGVGGYTF
>13|TRBJ2-2|TRBV2|-|-
TGTGCCACCCCGCTAGGGGACACCGGGGAGCTGTTTTTT
CATPLGDTGELFF
>18|TRBJ1-5|TRBV7-2|-|-
TGTGCCAGCAGCTTAAATAGGAGACAGATTTATAGCAATCAGCCCCAGCATTTT
CASSLNRRQIYSNQPQHF
>18|TRBJ2-2|TRBV18|-|-
TGTGCCAGCTCACCACCGATACTACAGGGTGTGGGCACCGGGGAGCTGTTTTTT
CASSPPILQGVGTGELFF
>18|TRBJ2-1|TRBV27|TRBD1|-
TGTGCCAGCAGTTCAACCGGACAGGCACACTTCTCCTACAATGAGCAGTTCTTC
CASSSTGQAHFSYNEQFF
>17|TRBJ2-3|TRBV5-6|TRBD2|-
TGTGCCAGCAGCTCTAGCGGGAGTCCCATTAGCACAGATACGCAGTATTTT
CASSSSGSPISTDTQYF
>15|TRBJ2-1|TRBV28|-|-
TGTGCCAGCAGTTTACCCCTGATCGGATTCAATGAGCAGTTCTTC
CASSLPLIGFNEQFF
>12|TRBJ1-4|TRBV5-6|-|-
TGTGCCACTAGCCGGCGATTTGAAAAACTGTTTTTT
CATSRRFEKLFF
>17|TRBJ2-5|TRBV14|-|-
TGTGCCAGCAGCCAACCAAACCCAGGGCTGCGGCAAGAGACCCAGTACTTC
CASSQPNPGLRQETQYF
>16|TRBJ2-1|TRBV13|-|-
TGTGCCAGCAGCTCGACGAGCGGAGAGGCCTTCAATGAGCAGTTCTTC
CASSSTSGEAFNEQFF
>17|TRBJ2-2|TRBV27|TRBD2|-
TGCGCCAGCAGTTCGACCGGACTAGACCCGAACACCGGGGAGCTGTTTTTT
CASSSTGLDPNTGELFF
>11|TRBJ2-3|TRBV20-1|-|-
TGCAGTGCTCCACGTCCTCTCGCGCAGTATTTT
CSAPRPLAQYF
>16|TRBJ2-5|TRBV30|-|-
TGTGCCTGGAGTCCCCCATTGGCGGGACACCAAGAGACCCAGTACTTC
CAWSPPLAGHQETQYF
>12|TRBJ2-5|TRBV4-1|-|-
TGCGCCAGCAGGGGCCCTTGCGAGACCCAGTACTTC
CASRGPCETQYF
>16|TRBJ1-4|TRBV7-9|-|-
TGTGCCAGCAGCCGAGGCCCAGGGGAGGATAATGAAAAACTGTTTTTT
CASSRGPGEDNEKLFF
>14|TRBJ2-5|TRBV5-1|TRBD1|-
TGCGCCAGCAGCAGTACAGGGGCGTCGGAGACCCAGTACTTC
CASSSTGASETQYF
>16|TRBJ2-6|TRBV18|-|-
TGTGCCAGCTCACCAAACAGTTACTCTGGGGCCAACGTCCTGACTTTC
CASSPNSYSGANVLTF
>13|TRBJ1-4|TRBV6-5|-|-
TGTGCCAGCAGTGAGGGGGATAATGAAAAACTGTTTTTT
CASSEGDNEKLFF
>15|TRBJ2-7|TRBV11-2|TRBD1|-
TGTGCCAGCAGCTCGTCCGGGACAGGGTTCTACGAGCAGTACTTC
CASSSSGTGFYEQYF
>12|TRBJ2-1|TRBV11-2|-|-
TGTGCCAGCAGCCCGGAGTCGCATGAGCAGTTCTTC
CASSPESHEQFF
>20|TRBJ2-5|TRBV9|TRBD1|-
TGTGCCAGCAGCGCTACTGGGGGACAGGTTCACGGGGGCAGTCAAGAGACCCAGTACTTC
CASSATGGQVHGGSQETQYF
>14|TRBJ1-1|TRBV5-1|-|-
TGCGCCAGCAGCCCCGGCGGGTCGAACACTGAAGCTTTCTTT
CASSPGGSNTEAFF
>21|TRBJ2-6|TRBV4-1|-|-
TGCGCCAGCAGCCAAGATTTAGGGCGCCGATCCGGGCGGTCTGGGGCCAACGTCCTGACTTTC
CASSQDLGRRSGRSGANVLTF
>17|TRBJ2-1|TRBV27|TRBD2|-
TGTGCCAGCAGTTCTGCAGGGGGGACTAGCCCTTACAATGAGCAGTTCTTC
CASSSAGGTSPYNEQFF
>14|TRBJ2-1|TRBV5-1|-|-
TGCGCCAGCAGCTTGGGGACAGACTACAATGAGCAGTTCTTC
CASSLGTDYNEQFF
>12|TRBJ1-3|TRBV9|-|-
TGTGCCAGCAGCGGGGGACGGAACACCATATATTTT
CASSGGRNTIYF
>18|TRBJ2-2|TRBV25-1|-|once
TGTGCCAGCAGTGAAGAAGATTCTTGGCAGGGGAACACCGGGGAGCTGTTTTTT
CASSEEDSWQGNTGELFF
>13|TRBJ1-3|TRBV7-9|-|-
TGTGCCAGCAGCCCCCGGGGGGGAAACACCATATATTTT
CASSPRGGNTIYF
>16|TRBJ2-7|TRBV9|TRBD2|-
TGTGCCAGCAGCGTAGGTCCCAGCGGGATCGTATACGAGCAGTACTTC
CASSVGPSGIVYEQYF
>18|TRBJ1-5|TRBV2|TRBD1|once
TGTGCCAGCAGAGCCCCGGGACAGGGATCCTATAGCAATCAGCCCCAGCATTTT
CASRAPGQGSYSNQPQHF
>17|TRBJ2-1|TRBV14|-|-
TGTGCCAGCAGCCAAGATGTGCAGCGCGGGTCCTACAATGAGCAGTTCTTC
CASSQDVQRGSYNEQFF
>18|TRBJ2-2|TRBV11-2|TRBD2|-
TGTGCCAGCAGCCGGGGGACTAGCGGGAGAAGGAGAACCGGGGAGCTGTTTTTT
CASSRGTSGRRRTGELFF
>15|TRBJ2-4|TRBV7-9|TRBD2|-
TGTGCCAGCAGCATAGCGGGAGGCCCGTCAAACATTCAGTACTTC
CASSIAGGPSNIQYF
>19|TRBJ1-4|TRBV28|-|-
TGTGCCAGCAGTTTAATTGGGCAGGGTCTGGAAGCAACTAATGAAAAACTGTTTTTT
CASSLIGQGLEATNEKLFF
>12|TRBJ2-7|TRBV28|-|-
TGTGCCACGGGGACGGCCGGTGACGAGCAGTACTTC
CATGTAGDEQYF
>13|TRBJ2-2|TRBV27|-|-
TGTGCCAGCAGTTTCTCCCGGACCGGGGAGCTGTTTTTT
CASSFSRTGELFF
>13|TRBJ1-1|TRBV7-2|-|few
TGTGCCAGCAGCCCGTCGGCAGGGCCGGGAGCTTTCTTT
CASSPSAGPGAFF
>17|TRBJ2-3|TRBV7-3|TRBD2|-
TGTGCCAGCAGCTATACGTCGACTAGCGGGACCACAGATACGCAGTATTTT
CASSYTSTSGTTDTQYF
>18|TRBJ1-1|TRBV19|-|-
TGTGCCAGTAGTATCTCTGTCCGGACCTTTAGGGGGGACACTGAAGCTTTCTTT
CASSISVRTFRGDTEAFF
>15|TRBJ1-1|TRBV7-9|TRBD1|-
TGCGCCTGGGGAATGGGACAGGGTGAAGGGACTGAAGCTTTCTTT
CAWGMGQGEGTEAFF
>14|TRBJ2-7|TRBV5-1|-|-
TGCGCCAGCACGGGCACTAGCAAACCGTACGAGCAGTACTTC
CASTGTSKPYEQYF
>14|TRBJ1-2|TRBV6-1|TRBD1|once
TGTGCCAGCAGCCGGGACAGGGAAAACTATGGCTACACCTTC
CASSRDRENYGYTF
>20|TRBJ1-4|TRBV6-1|-|-
TGTGCCAGCAGTGAAGCCGATGTTTTGGGGGCGCGAGGAACTAATGAAAAACTGTTTTTT
CASSEADVLGARGTNEKLFF
>18|TRBJ2-1|TRBV25-1|-|-
TGTGCCAGCAGTCCCCGGACTTTCCTACTAGACTCCTACAATGAGCAGTTCTTC
CASSPRTFLLDSYNEQFF
>17|TRBJ2-3|TRBV27|-|-
TGTGCCAGCAGTCCACCCCCCGGGGGTGGGGCGACAGATACGCAGTATTTT
CASSPPPGGGATDTQYF
>14|TRBJ2-7|TRBV19|-|-
TGTGCCAGTAGTATAAAGACGACAGCGTACGAGCAGTACTTC
CASSIKTTAYEQYF
>13|TRBJ2-7|TRBV4-3|-|-
TGCGCCAGCAGCCAAGTACAGGGCCCCGAGCAGTACTTC
CASSQVQGPEQYF
>12|TRBJ1-2|TRBV4-3|TRBD1|-
TGCGCCAGCAGCCACGACAGGGTTTTTTACACCTTC
CASSHDRVFYTF